This T cell receptor beta chain was sequenced for a study of T-cell reconstitution after alpha-beta-depleted transplantation in children. General study findings and limits: Newly generated T cells supplied most T-cell counts and diversity one year post-transplant. In some patients, recipient T cells and intrathymic progenitors surviving conditioning explained high day-60 diversity. About two months after transplant, alpha-beta T cells reportedly came from several hundred expanded graft clones.

For TCRbeta, the library was prepared with unique molecular identifiers. One entry per CDR3 protein results from TCRdb running MiXCR on the PCR reads. The sample lists about 90,000 distinct CDR3 sequences; around 15% were seen once. On this clonotype: Antigen: not known. One end of the junction varies from germline; a read error may be responsible.

CDR3 length: 12 amino acids. CDR1 is SGHRS and CDR2 is YFSETQ in the germline V gene. V and J are TRBV5-1 and TRBJ2-7; D unclear. The source was PBMCs, mostly from graft donor cells, collected 180 days after TCRalphabeta/CD19-depleted stem cell transplant. The receptor comes from a male patient under 10 years old who had a stem cell transplant for acute lymphoblastic leukemia, so the T cells may come from the graft donor. The DNA of the CDR3 is TGCGCCAGCGGCTTGGAAGTCTACGAGCAGTACTTC. Translated, it gives CASGLEVYEQYF.